The rows below give T cell receptor beta chains drawn from one sample of a study of shared clonotypes between healthy human individuals. The assay was immunoSEQ multiplex PCR, and TCRdb's table has in-frame clones only and misses some. In the table there are about 1 million clones, about 75% of which are singletons. The sample taken for sequencing was memory CD4+ T cells sorted from blood. These receptors came from a man aged 18 to 30 in good health. CDR3s include the opening cysteine and the closing phenylalanine or tryptophan. Fields, in order: J gene, V gene, clone size, D gene, CDR3 DNA, CDR3 protein. A D gene is named only where the DNA matches it firmly. Clone size is given for some rows only: seen once, a few or many times, or a class if the clone is expanded.

TRBJ1-6	TRBV14	.	.	TGTGCCAGCAGTCCCCAGGGGAATTCACCCCTCCACTTT	CASSPQGNSPLHF
TRBJ2-7	TRBV2	.	.	TGTGCCAACACGGACTACCGTGCCTACGAGCAGTACTTC	CANTDYRAYEQYF
TRBJ1-5	TRBV19	few	TRBD1	TGTGCCAGTAGTAAAGCGACAGGGGTGGGTCAGCCCCAGCATTTT	CASSKATGVGQPQHF
TRBJ2-7	TRBV7-6	.	TRBD2	TGTGCCAGCAGCCCACCTTTCACTAGCGGGGGGACGAGCTCCTACGAGCAGTACTTC	CASSPPFTSGGTSSYEQYF
TRBJ1-3	TRBV7-2	.	.	TGTGCCAGCAGCTTACGCGGGGACTCTGGAAACACCATATATTTT	CASSLRGDSGNTIYF
TRBJ1-5	TRBV13	once	TRBD1	TGTGCCAGCAGCCCGATTTCCGGGACAGGGAATCAGCCCCAGCATTTT	CASSPISGTGNQPQHF
TRBJ1-4	TRBV28	.	.	TGTGCCAGCAGTCGAGTTGCAACTAATGAAAAACTGTTTTTT	CASSRVATNEKLFF
TRBJ2-3	TRBV14	.	.	TGTGCCAGCAGCCAAGCCGCTACAGATACGCAGTATTTT	CASSQAATDTQYF
TRBJ2-7	TRBV19	.	.	TGTGCCAGTAGCCGATGGCCGGGGCGGGCCGAGCAGTACTTC	CASSRWPGRAEQYF
TRBJ2-1	TRBV5-1	.	TRBD1	TGCGCCAGCAGCTCCCGCGCTGGGTCAGGGGGTCGCAATGAGCAGTTCTTC	CASSSRAGSGGRNEQFF
TRBJ2-3	TRBV30	.	TRBD2	TGTGCCTGGAGTGTCGGACTAGCGGGAATCGCTAGCACAGATACGCAGTATTTT	CAWSVGLAGIASTDTQYF
TRBJ1-5	TRBV6-4	.	.	TGTGCCAGCAGCGAACAGGGAGGTTTCGGCAATCAGCCCCAGCATTTT	CASSEQGGFGNQPQHF
TRBJ1-4	TRBV30	.	.	TGTGCCTGGAGTGTACGTGTTGAAAAACTGTTTTTT	CAWSVRVEKLFF